The next 23 T cell receptor beta chains were all read from a single sample in a study of CXCR3-negative and CXCR3-positive naive CD8 T cells. TRB cDNA libraries were made by UMI-labeled 5' RACE. TCRdb reprocessed the 5' RACE reads and stores each CDR3 protein as one record, lacking DNA. The sample holds about 130,000 distinct CDR3 sequences. Sample: naive CXCR3- CD8+ T cells from blood. The sample's subset: CD45RO-CCR7+CD27+CD95- naive CD8+ T cells lacking CXCR3 (TNR3-). The receptor source for this set is a human donor in good health. Some clones in this sample may be carry-over from other donors' samples.

The chain links TRBV7-8 to TRBJ2-7; without DNA, the TCRdb call of TRBD1 cannot be checked. The CDR3 extends over 14 amino acids. Germline lookup yields CDR1 SGHVS and CDR2 FQNEAQ. Here the CDR3 reads CASSTRGGGNEQYF.

V is TRBV30 and J is TRBJ1-4; the TCRdb call, TRBD1, lacks DNA for checking. The germline CDR1 and CDR2 sequences are GTSNPN and SVGIG (reference sequence). This CDR3 comprises 15 residues. The chain's CDR3 is CAWSEFGQGYEKLFF.

The chain employs TRBV23-1 and TRBJ2-7. TRBV23-1 qualifies as an ORF whose function is uncertain. This CDR3 has 15 amino acids. The CDR3 sequence: CASSPYPEDSYEQYF.

The genes are TRBV20-1 and TRBJ2-4; TCRdb's assignment of TRBD1 cannot be checked, as there is no DNA. CDR3 size: 16 residues. Germline V gene lookup returns CDR1 DFQATT and CDR2 SNEGSKA (reference sequence). The CDR3 sequence: CSARASWPGAKNIQYF.

The chain links TRBV7-6 to TRBJ2-3; TCRdb names TRBD1, which stays unverified in the absence of DNA. CDR1 is SGHVS and CDR2 is FNYEAQ in the germline V gene. The CDR3 runs 15 residues. CDR3 residues: CASSPGHGGPDTQYF.

The chain recombines TRBV21-1 with TRBJ1-3; TCRdb gives TRBD1 as the D gene, but with no DNA this cannot be confirmed. TRBV21-1 counts as a pseudogene. The CDR3 has 19 residues. CDR3 region: CASSKEGQGTQSSGNTIYF.

The chain has TRBV5-1 and TRBJ2-2. This CDR3 has 15 amino acids. Germline CDR1 SGHRS, CDR2 YFSETQ. CDR3 region: CAGSLESGNTGELFF.

The J gene is TRBJ1-1, the V gene TRBV4-3. Germline loops: CDR1 LGHNA, CDR2 YSLEER. CDR3 length: 18 amino acids. The CDR3 sequence is CASSQDSSGLGLNTEAFF.

This sequence joins TRBV20-1 and TRBJ2-5; TCRdb proposes TRBD2, but this gene call is untestable without DNA. The CDR3 is 13 residues long. Germline V gene data show CDR1 as DFQATT and CDR2 as SNEGSKA (reference sequence). CDR3 sequence: CSAAPVVAETQYF.

The chain recombines TRBV4-3 with TRBJ1-1; with no DNA, the TCRdb D assignment of TRBD1 cannot be verified. Germline lookup yields CDR1 LGHNA and CDR2 YSLEER. The CDR3 spans 14 residues. The CDR3 sequence is CASSRVEGLTEAFF.

The chain is built from TRBV12-5 and TRBJ2-2; TCRdb returns TRBD1, unconfirmable since there is no DNA. From germline, CDR1 is LGHNT and CDR2 FRNRAP. The CDR3 runs to 22 residues. The CDR3 sequence is CASGLRFWDSISIRGATGELFF.

The J gene is TRBJ2-7, the V gene TRBV19; TCRdb lists TRBD1, though no DNA is available to test this call. CDR1 and CDR2 (germline): LNHDA, SQIVND (reference sequence). The CDR3 extends over 16 amino acids. This CDR3 reads CASSIATGQGSYEQYF.

The chain uses TRBV7-9 and TRBJ2-1. From germline, CDR1 is SEHNR and CDR2 FQNEAQ (reference sequence). The CDR3 runs 13 residues. The CDR3 region is CASSLAQGNEQFF.

The chain's CDR3 is CASSSPITPSANQETQYF. The rearrangement links TRBV28 to TRBJ2-5; the TRBD1 assignment by TCRdb is unverifiable without DNA. The CDR3 length is 18 residues. CDR1 and CDR2 from the germline V gene are MDHEN and SYDVKM.

This chain joins TRBV14 and TRBJ2-7. Per the germline V gene, CDR1 is SGHDN and CDR2 is FVKESK. This CDR3 contains 16 residues. CDR3 loop: CASSQIGIPTWEEQYF.

V is TRBV6-5 and J is TRBJ2-7; TCRdb returns TRBD2, unconfirmable since there is no DNA. The CDR3 length is 16 residues. The germline V gene encodes CDR1 MNHEY and CDR2 SVGAGI. CDR3 loop: CASSYLGRERVYEQYF.

CDR3 sequence: CASSPSGTGNYEQYF. The chain links TRBV28 to TRBJ2-7; TCRdb's D call, TRBD1, is unchecked because there is no DNA. The CDR3 contains 15 residues. Germline V gene lookup returns CDR1 MDHEN and CDR2 SYDVKM.

The chain has TRBV4-3 and TRBJ2-2. The CDR3 contains 16 residues. The V gene's germline CDR1 is LGHNA and CDR2 YSLEER. The CDR3 is CASSQSMVGNTGELFF.

V and J are TRBV6-5 and TRBJ2-7; TCRdb's D call, TRBD1, is unchecked because there is no DNA. CDR3 length: 19 residues. Germline values: CDR1 MNHEY, CDR2 SVGAGI. The CDR3 loop is CASSPQAGAYTTTSYEQYF.

The V call is TRBV29-1, the J call TRBJ1-2; there is no DNA to check the TCRdb D call of TRBD1. The CDR3 is made up of 15 amino acids. CDR1 and CDR2 (germline): SQVTM, ANQGSEA. The CDR3 region is CSVEGDQQGLGRYTF. The full variable domain, its missing parts supplied by reference TRBV29-1 and TRBJ1-2, is SAVISQKPSRDICQRGTSLTIQCQVDSQVTMMFWYRQQPGQSLTLIATANQGSEATYESGFVIDKFPISRPNLTFSTLTVSNMSPEDSSIYLCSVEGDQQGLGRYTFGSGTRLTVV.

The V gene is TRBV30, the J gene TRBJ2-7; TCRdb indicates TRBD1, and absent DNA this call remains unverified. The germline V gene has CDR1 GTSNPN and CDR2 SVGIG (reference sequence). This CDR3 has 16 amino acids. The CDR3 spells CAWSPRDGRGLSEQYF.

V usage is TRBV7-8 and J usage is TRBJ2-7; TCRdb lists TRBD1, though no DNA is available to test this call. In germline, CDR1 is SGHVS, CDR2 FQNEAQ. This CDR3 has 15 amino acids. The CDR3 region is CASSTGTGGFYEQYF. Full variable domain (missing parts from reference TRBV7-8 and TRBJ2-7): GAGVSQSPRYKVAKRGQDVALRCDPISGHVSLFWYQQALGQGPEFLTYFQNEAQLDKSGLPSDRFFAERPEGSVSTLKIQRTQQEDSAVYLCASSTGTGGFYEQYFGPGTRLTVT.

The chain employs TRBV28 and TRBJ2-1. This CDR3 region has 13 residues. CDR1 is MDHEN and CDR2 is SYDVKM in the germline V gene. The CDR3 here is CASSSNAYNEQFF.